This T cell receptor beta chain was sequenced during a study of pediatric ulcerative colitis. The assay was immunoSEQ multiplex PCR, and TCRdb's table has in-frame clones only and misses some. This sample has around 65,000 clones, with over 65% found just once. V lost 1 base, J lost 7 bases, and 5 bases stayed unmatched. The CDR3 sequence is 14 residues long. CDR1 and CDR2 (germline): SGHNT, YENEEA. Comments on this clone: Its antigen is currently unknown.

General observations from the study: In rectum, acute severe colitis had expanded clones and less diversity. Compared with controls, ulcerative colitis showed greater blood-rectum clone sharing.

The genes are TRBV11-3 and TRBJ2-7, with TRBD1 matching 9 bases. The sequence derives from a boy between 5 and 17 years old with moderate ulcerative colitis. Specimen: blood. CDR3 sequence: CASSLVQGAGEQYF. As DNA, the CDR3 is TGTGCCAGCAGCTTAGTACAGGGGGCGGGTGAGCAGTACTTC.